This T cell receptor beta chain appears in the sequencing data of a study of shared clonotypes between healthy human individuals. Study results and limitations: Donors were few, which limited the genetic and exposure-history diversity represented. Rarefaction showed that sequencing of sorted subsets was incomplete (despite large depth).

Notes on this clone: Its antigen is not identified.

Some clones are missing from TCRdb's copy, which holds only in-frame ones; the method was immunoSEQ multiplex PCR. Here the sample spans about 380,000 clones, roughly 96% being singletons. Each sample came from a Caucasian adult donor living in Nashville, Tennessee. This receptor was identified in a man aged 25 to 45 in good health. Sequencing was carried out using memory CD8+ T cells sorted from blood. Subset of the sample: CD45RO+ cells pooled with CCR7-negative TemRA cells.

In nucleotides, the CDR3 is TGTGCCAGCAGTTCCCGACCCCGAAGGACTGAAGCTTTCTTT. The encoded protein is CASSSRPRRTEAFF. The chain combines TRBV6-5 with TRBJ1-1; D unresolved. Between the trimmed V and J ends, which lost 4 bases and 5 bases, there was a span of 14 bases. The CDR3 loop spans 14 amino acids. The germline gives CDR1 MNHEY, CDR2 SVGAGI.